What follows are 14 T cell receptor beta chains derived from one specimen sequenced in a study of shared clonotypes between healthy human individuals. Sequencing used immunoSEQ multiplex PCR; TCRdb keeps in-frame clones, though not all of them. The data contain about 1.5 million clones, about 98% of them singletons. The sequencing sample was made of naive CD4+ T cells sorted from blood. Subset specified: CD45RA+ positively selected. These receptors were obtained from a man between 25 and 39 years old in good health.

The chain is built from TRBV4-1 and TRBJ2-7; TRBD2 matches at 7 bases. Germline CDR1 reads MGHRA; CDR2 reads YSYEKL. This CDR3 spans 12 amino acids. J gave up 6 bases and V 4 bases, and 3 bases lay outside the gene matches. The CDR3 DNA sequence: TGCGCCAGCAGCCCGGGGGGTACCGAGCAGTACTTC. Amino acid sequence: CASSPGGTEQYF.

The sample holds one count of this clone. The V call is TRBV7-8, the J call TRBJ2-1; TRBD2 matches at 7 bases. V was pared by 1 base and J by 2 bases, with 8 bases of the junction left unmatched. The length of the CDR3 is 17 residues. Germline CDR1 SGHVS, CDR2 FQNEAQ. The chain's CDR3 is CASSLGFLAAPYNEQFF. The CDR3 DNA is TGTGCCAGCAGCTTAGGGTTTCTAGCGGCCCCCTACAATGAGCAGTTCTTC.

The chain uses TRBV5-1 and TRBJ2-2, with 10 bases matching TRBD2. Looked up from germline, CDR1 is SGHRS and CDR2 is YFSETQ. The CDR3 covers 14 residues. The junction had 4 bases not matched to a gene; V was cut back by 4 bases and J by 7 bases. CDR3 protein: CASSLGLAFGELFF. CDR3 nucleotides: TGCGCCAGCAGCCTGGGACTAGCGTTCGGGGAGCTGTTTTTT.

This sequence joins TRBV7-3 and TRBJ2-5, with TRBD2 identical over 8 bases. The CDR3 totals 15 residues. Trimming took 4 bases from V and 2 from J; bases not matched to a gene: 6. Germline assignment: CDR1 SGHTA and CDR2 FQGTGA. The CDR3 region is CASSSDGLAQETQYF. For the CDR3, the DNA is TGTGCCAGCAGCTCCGACGGACTAGCTCAAGAGACCCAGTACTTC.

This clone was recorded once. The V call is TRBV2, the J call TRBJ2-7; D is possibly TRBD2 (6 bases). Germline lookup yields CDR1 SNHLY and CDR2 FYNNEI. CDR3 length: 14 residues. Deletions cut 7 bases from V and 3 bases from J, with 16 bases between. The CDR3 region has the DNA TGTGCCAGCAATTTCGGGTCGGGAGACTACGAGCAGTACTTC. Residues: CASNFGSGDYEQYF.

The chain is built from TRBV7-9 and TRBJ2-7, with 10 bases matching TRBD2. This CDR3 has 16 amino acids. V was pared by 1 base and J by 1 base, with 4 bases of the junction left unmatched. The germline gives CDR1 SEHNR, CDR2 FQNEAQ (reference sequence). CDR3 residues: CASSLGLAGQSYEQYF. The CDR3 DNA reads TGTGCCAGCAGCTTAGGACTAGCGGGTCAATCCTACGAGCAGTACTTC.

This clone has just one count. The CDR3 nucleotides are TGTGCCTTGACAGTCACTGAAGCTTTCTTT. Translation gives CALTVTEAFF. This chain links TRBV30 with TRBJ1-1; D may be TRBD1 (5 bases). The germline V gene has CDR1 GTSNPN and CDR2 SVGIG (reference sequence). The CDR3 extends over 10 amino acids. V was trimmed by 7 bases and J by 4 bases, leaving 7 bases between them.

V is TRBV7-8 and J is TRBJ2-6, with D tentatively TRBD2 (6 bases). Trimming pared 5 bases from V and 4 bases from J, leaving 15 bases between. The germline V gene has CDR1 SGHVS and CDR2 FQNEAQ. This CDR3 spans 16 amino acids. In nucleotides, the CDR3 is TGTGCCAGCAGCCCGGAGCTAGCGAGGGGGGCCAACGTCCTGACTTTC. Protein sequence: CASSPELARGANVLTF.

The J gene is TRBJ2-3, the V gene TRBV7-2; D remains unclear. CDR1 is SGHTA and CDR2 is FQGNSA in the germline V gene. CDR3 length: 15 amino acids. V lost 2 bases and J lost 0, with 9 bases in between. The CDR3 loop reads CASSLIRSSTDTQYF. The CDR3 DNA is TGTGCCAGCAGCTTAATCAGATCTAGCACAGATACGCAGTATTTT.

This sequence joins TRBV4-3 and TRBJ2-1; 7 nucleotides align to TRBD1. Trimming removed 2 bases from V and 7 bases from J; junction bases left unmatched: 2. The length of the CDR3 is 13 residues. The germline CDR1 and CDR2 sequences are LGHNA and YSLEER. CDR3 nucleotides: TGCGCCAGCAGCCAAACACAGGGGAATGAGCAGTTCTTC. This gives the protein CASSQTQGNEQFF.

In its sample, this clone was seen once. The gene calls are TRBV9 and TRBJ2-4; D may be TRBD2 (5 bases). The CDR3 loop spans 14 amino acids. Trimming took 1 base from V and 9 from J, leaving 14 bases between them. Germline loops: CDR1 SGDLS, CDR2 YYNGEE. CDR3 region: CASSVLSTAGIQYF. CDR3 nucleotides: TGTGCCAGCAGCGTACTCTCTACGGCGGGCATTCAGTACTTC.

CDR3 bases: TGTGCCAGCAGTTTAGAGGCTAGCGGGAGGGCCGCCGGGGAGCTGTTTTTT. It is translated as CASSLEASGRAAGELFF. The chain has TRBV27 and TRBJ2-2; 12 bases fit TRBD2. J was trimmed by 6 bases and V by 2 bases; bases with no gene match: 7. CDR1 and CDR2 from the germline V gene are MNHEY and SMNVEV (reference sequence). This CDR3 has 17 amino acids.

The rearrangement uses TRBV15 and TRBJ2-1; D gene uncertain. CDR1 is LNHNV, CDR2 YYDKDF, per germline (reference sequence). With 1 base removed from V and 8 bases from J, the gap between germline ends came to 15 bases. The CDR3 has 15 residues. This CDR3 is CATSRAPAGIHEQFF. CDR3 in DNA: TGTGCCACCAGCAGAGCGCCCGCAGGTATCCATGAGCAGTTCTTC.

Only a few counts were recorded for this clone. Within the sample, other DNA sequences also encode this same CDR3. This sequence joins TRBV18 and TRBJ2-1, with D unclear. CDR1 and CDR2 (germline): KGHSH, LQKENI. This CDR3 is 11 amino acids long. Trimming cost V 2 bases and J 6 bases, with 2 bases left between them. The CDR3 nucleotides are TGTGCCAGCTCACCATCCAATGAGCAGTTCTTC. Residues: CASSPSNEQFF.